This TCR beta chain was recorded in a study of cytomegalovirus exposure and HLA in healthy donors. The study's findings and limits: In a later analysis, common viral pathogens appeared linked to several of the most significant clusters.

The V gene end was trimmed by 5 bases and the J gene end by 5 bases; junction bases not matched to a gene: 8. This CDR3 has 15 residues. Germline-derived CDR1 and CDR2 are LNHDA and SQIVND (reference sequence). It was with 60 Vbeta and 13 Jbeta primers that the PCR ran. Assay used: immunoSEQ multiplex PCR; TCRdb lists only in-frame clones, some missing. The sample yields more than 90,000 clones, around 77% seen once. A word on this clone: Its specificity is not known.

The V call is TRBV19, the J call TRBJ1-1; TRBD1 agrees at 10 bases. Material: PBMCs. The TCR was taken from a man aged 45-65 years in good health and CMV-seropositive. The CDR3: CASSARTGGRTEAFF. The CDR3 nucleotides are TGTGCCAGTAGTGCCCGGACAGGGGGGAGAACTGAAGCTTTCTTT.